The clone carrying this T cell receptor (beta chain) was counted ten times or more. This record belongs to a study of T cells in Graves' hyperthyroidism and ophthalmopathy. This CDR3 contains 14 residues. Germline CDR1 SGHTA, CDR2 FQGNSA. V was shortened by 3 bases and J by 4 bases, with 12 bases between the two germline ends. Amplified regions were TCR beta CDR3 sequences from RNA transcripts. TCR CDR3 regions were first amplified by RT-PCR with HTBI primers. TCRdb re-called the multiplex PCR reads through MiXCR, storing one row per CDR3 protein. The sample records 150,000 to 200,000 distinct CDR3 sequences, over 15% being singletons.

The sequenced sample was blood. V gene TRBV7-2 combines with J gene TRBJ1-1; no reliable D call. This sequence originates from a woman aged 45-59 years with Graves' hyperthyroidism. CDR3 nucleotides: TGTGCCAGCAGCTTGGGCATCCCAGGCACTGAAGCTTTCTTT. This sequence encodes CASSLGIPGTEAFF.